Listed here are 25 T cell receptor beta chains from one sample, sequenced in a study of T cell changes during pregnancy in multiple sclerosis. Sequencing was performed with immunoSEQ multiplex PCR; in TCRdb, only in-frame clones are kept and a portion is missing. The sample shows fewer than 100,000 clones, over 75% of them seen only once. The sample was peripheral blood, taken before pregnancy. Receptors originate from a female donor with multiple sclerosis, enrolled in a pregnancy study.

This rearrangement joins TRBV6-6 to TRBJ1-5, with 8 bases aligning to TRBD1. CDR1 and CDR2 from the germline V gene are MNHNY and SVGAGI (reference sequence). CDR3 length: 16 residues. The J segment lost 6 bases and the V segment lost 0 bases, leaving 7 bases of the junction unmatched. DNA of the CDR3: TGTGCCAGCAGTTACTCCCTGGACAGGGATAGTCAGCCCCAGCATTTT. It yields the protein CASSYSLDRDSQPQHF.

The table lists this clone with a count of one. The rearrangement uses TRBV28 and TRBJ1-5; 10 nucleotides match TRBD1. After removal of 9 bases from V and 1 base from J, the junction contained 15 bases not matched to a gene. This CDR3 has 18 amino acids. The V gene's germline CDR1 is MDHEN and CDR2 SYDVKM. CDR3 in amino acids: CASRDSGTGAWSNQPQHF. The CDR3 DNA follows: TGTGCCAGTAGAGACTCCGGGACAGGGGCGTGGAGCAATCAGCCCCAGCATTTT.

V is TRBV5-1 and J is TRBJ2-7, with 10 bases lining up with TRBD2. Germline loops: CDR1 SGHRS, CDR2 YFSETQ. V gave up 4 bases and J gave up 5 bases; unmatched junction bases: 12. The CDR3 spans 16 residues. The CDR3 loop reads CASSDMHPAGGDEQYF. In nucleotides, the CDR3 is TGCGCCAGCAGCGACATGCATCCAGCGGGAGGGGACGAGCAGTACTTC. Full variable domain (outside the CDR3, taken from reference TRBV5-1 and TRBJ2-7): KAGVTQTPRYLIKTRGQQVTLSCSPISGHRSVSWYQQTPGQGLQFLFEYFSETQRNKGNFPGRFSGRQFSNSRSEMNVSTLELGDSALYLCASSDMHPAGGDEQYFGPGTRLTVT.

J is TRBJ2-7 and V is TRBV2, with 10 bases fitting TRBD2. The ends lost 0 bases at V and 4 bases at J; junction bases unmatched: 6. The CDR3 extends over 16 amino acids. Germline V lookup: CDR1 SNHLY, CDR2 FYNNEI. Here the CDR3 reads CASSEALAGVLYEQYF. For the CDR3, the DNA is TGTGCCAGCAGTGAAGCCCTAGCGGGGGTCCTGTACGAGCAGTACTTC.

The chain uses TRBV5-4 and TRBJ1-6; 7 nucleotides line up with TRBD1. The CDR3 runs to 13 residues. CDR1 and CDR2 from the germline V gene are SGHNT and YYREEE (reference sequence). The CDR3 DNA is TGTGCGATGACCGGGACAGCTAATTCACCCCTCCACTTT. Translating it yields CAMTGTANSPLHF.

J is TRBJ2-3 and V is TRBV5-1, with D possibly being TRBD2 (6 bases). CDR3 length: 16 residues. Germline V gene sequence: CDR1 SGHRS, CDR2 YFSETQ. Trimming took 2 bases from V and 1 from J, leaving 14 bases between them. The CDR3 loop reads CASSLGPTRGTDTQYF. The CDR3, as DNA: TGCGCCAGCAGCTTAGGACCGACTAGGGGCACAGATACGCAGTATTTT. The variable domain in full, completed from reference TRBV5-1 and TRBJ2-3, reads KAGVTQTPRYLIKTRGQQVTLSCSPISGHRSVSWYQQTPGQGLQFLFEYFSETQRNKGNFPGRFSGRQFSNSRSEMNVSTLELGDSALYLCASSLGPTRGTDTQYFGPGTRLTVL.

This clone appeared a single time. The chain links TRBV11-1 to TRBJ2-1, with TRBD2 matching 8 bases. Germline values: CDR1 SGHAT, CDR2 FQDESV (reference sequence). CDR3 size: 17 residues. With V trimmed by 3 bases and J by 6 bases, 13 bases remained unmatched. For the CDR3, the DNA is TGTGCCAGCAGCTTGCTCCCGTTAGCTAGCGGGTCCAATGAGCAGTTCTTC. It yields the protein CASSLLPLASGSNEQFF. Complete variable domain (other parts from reference TRBV11-1 and TRBJ2-1): EAEVAQSPRYKITEKSQAVAFWCDPISGHATLYWYRQILGQGPELLVQFQDESVVDDSQLPKDRFSAERLKGVDSTLKIQPAELGDSAMYLCASSLLPLASGSNEQFFGPGTRLTVL.

This rearrangement joins TRBV5-1 to TRBJ1-1; D unresolved. V lost 4 bases, J lost 12 bases, and 19 bases lay in between. Germline V gene sequence: CDR1 SGHRS, CDR2 YFSETQ. CDR3 length equals 13 residues. In nucleotides, the CDR3 is TGCGCCAGCAGCCCGCATGAGGGCGGCGCAACTTTCTTT. It specifies CASSPHEGGATFF.

The genes are TRBV6-1 and TRBJ1-1, with D perhaps matching TRBD1 (6 bases). There are 15 residues in the CDR3. The V end was cut by 4 bases, the J end by 8 bases, with 20 bases between. The germline CDR1 and CDR2 sequences are MNHNS and SASEGT. The CDR3 sequence is CASSGGHKGAAEAFF. The CDR3, as DNA: TGTGCCAGCAGTGGGGGACATAAAGGGGCGGCGGAAGCTTTCTTT.

Worth noting for this clone: Other DNA sequences in this sample translate to the same CDR3. The V and J genes are TRBV6-1 and TRBJ2-5, with D perhaps TRBD2 (5 bases). The V end lost 8 bases, the J end lost 5 bases, and 9 bases lay between the germline ends. This CDR3 contains 11 residues. CDR1 is MNHNS and CDR2 is SASEGT in the germline V gene. The CDR3 loop reads CASGRGETQYF. The CDR3 coding sequence is TGTGCCAGCGGACGAGGGGAGACCCAGTACTTC.

The chain recombines TRBV7-6 with TRBJ1-2; no firm D call. Trimming removed 6 bases at V and 8 bases at J, with 7 bases between. The CDR3 covers 10 residues. CDR1 and CDR2 from the germline V gene are SGHVS and FNYEAQ. The CDR3 region is CASRCEGYTF. The CDR3 region has the DNA TGTGCCAGCAGATGCGAGGGCTACACCTTC. The variable domain in full, with the rest retrieved from reference TRBV7-6 and TRBJ1-2, is GAGVSQSPRYKVTKRGQDVALRCDPISGHVSLYWYRQALGQGPEFLTYFNYEAQQDKSGLPNDRFSAERPEGSISTLTIQRTEQRDSAMYRCASRCEGYTFGSGTRLTVV.

Comment on this clone: Distinct nucleotide sequences in the sample also encode this CDR3. The genes are TRBV20-1 and TRBJ1-2; D unclear. Germline assignment: CDR1 DFQATT and CDR2 SNEGSKA (reference sequence). The V gene lost 3 bases and the J gene lost 3 bases, with 5 bases spanning the gap. This CDR3 is built from 11 residues. CDR3 loop: CSARPDYGYTF. The CDR3 DNA is TGCAGTGCTAGGCCAGACTATGGCTACACCTTC.

This chain connects TRBV7-9 to TRBJ1-4; the match to TRBD1 covers 8 bases. CDR1 is SEHNR, CDR2 FQNEAQ, per germline (reference sequence). V shed 4 bases, J shed 10 bases, and the junction held 11 bases outside the gene matches. The CDR3 is made up of 15 amino acids. CDR3 sequence: CASSWNRGEMRKLFF. CDR3 nucleotide sequence: TGTGCCAGCAGCTGGAACAGGGGGGAGATGAGAAAACTGTTTTTT.

This rearrangement joins TRBV5-4 to TRBJ2-2; 11 bases agree with TRBD1. Germline V gives CDR1 SGHNT, CDR2 YYREEE (reference sequence). The CDR3 extends over 15 amino acids. Germline trimming cut 4 bases from V and 6 bases from J; bases unmatched to any gene: 5. In DNA, the CDR3 is TGTGCCAGCAGCCCTACGGGACAGGGGGCCGGGGAGCTGTTTTTT. This sequence encodes CASSPTGQGAGELFF.

The V call is TRBV6-4, the J call TRBJ2-1; D gene ambiguous. Between the trimmed V and J ends, which lost 0 bases and 15 bases, there was a span of 15 bases. This CDR3 spans 13 amino acids. Germline CDR1 and CDR2: MRHNA and SNTAGT. CDR3 sequence reads: CASSDSTGIPMFF. Written as DNA, the CDR3 is TGTGCCAGCAGTGACTCGACGGGTATCCCCATGTTCTTC.

The chain uses TRBV6-5 and TRBJ2-5; maybe TRBD1 (6 bases). The CDR3 sequence is 14 residues long. In germline, CDR1 is MNHEY, CDR2 SVGAGI. Trimming cost V 5 bases and J 2 bases, with 12 bases left between them. The CDR3 DNA sequence: TGTGCCAGCAGTAGAGGGGGTGTACAAGAGACCCAGTACTTC. It specifies CASSRGGVQETQYF.

The chain carries TRBV6-5 and TRBJ1-2, with TRBD1 identical over 8 bases. V lost 5 bases to trimming and J lost 6 bases; unmatched junction nucleotides: 5. The CDR3 covers 13 residues. Germline V gene sequence: CDR1 MNHEY, CDR2 SVGAGI. The CDR3, as DNA: TGTGCCAGCAGTCGGACAGGGAACCATGGCTACACCTTC. This gives the protein CASSRTGNHGYTF.

The chain links TRBV28 to TRBJ2-5; TRBD2 matches at 8 bases. CDR1 is MDHEN and CDR2 is SYDVKM in the germline V gene. V shed 3 bases and J 5 bases; nucleotides not matched to a gene: 14. The CDR3 has 17 amino acids. The CDR3 bases are TGTGCCAGCAGTTTTCCACCAGCGGGGGCGCCGGGGGAGACCCAGTACTTC. Translating gives CASSFPPAGAPGETQYF. Combining the CDR3 with reference TRBV28 and TRBJ2-5 gives the whole variable domain DVKVTQSSRYLVKRTGEKVFLECVQDMDHENMFWYRQDPGLGLRLIYFSYDVKMKEKGDIPEGYSVSREKKERFSLILESASTNQTSMYLCASSFPPAGAPGETQYFGPGTRLLVL.

The V call is TRBV6-5, the J call TRBJ2-7, with a tentative D call TRBD2 (6 bases). CDR3 length: 15 amino acids. V lost 7 bases, J lost 5 bases, and 21 bases lay in between. Per germline, CDR1 MNHEY and CDR2 SVGAGI. CDR3 DNA sequence: TGTGCCAGCAAGAGTCTATTAGGGGAGGTCGACGAGCAGTACTTC. Translation: CASKSLLGEVDEQYF.

J is TRBJ2-6 and V is TRBV30; D uncertain. CDR3 length equals 14 residues. V lost 2 bases and J lost 7, with 12 bases in between. Germline CDR1 reads GTSNPN; CDR2 reads SVGIG (reference sequence). The CDR3 sequence: CAWSPKILANVLTF. The CDR3 DNA follows: TGTGCCTGGAGTCCTAAAATTTTAGCCAACGTCCTGACTTTC.

The rearrangement joins TRBV9 to TRBJ2-7; D gene ambiguous. V was trimmed by 5 bases and J by 0 bases, leaving 12 bases between them. The CDR3 is made up of 14 amino acids. Germline assignment: CDR1 SGDLS and CDR2 YYNGEE. The DNA of the CDR3 is TGTGCCAGCAGACCCTACCCGAGCTCCTACGAGCAGTACTTC. Its protein product is CASRPYPSSYEQYF.

The genes are TRBV6-1 and TRBJ2-7, with D tentatively TRBD1 (6 bases). V lost 2 bases to trimming and J lost 6 bases, with 20 bases between them. This CDR3 is built from 16 residues. Germline V gives CDR1 MNHNS, CDR2 SASEGT. The CDR3 nucleotides read TGTGCCAGCAGTGAAACCGTGATTCAGGGGTCGGGCGAGCAGTACTTC. It specifies CASSETVIQGSGEQYF.

This chain links TRBV11-2 with TRBJ2-1, with 14 nucleotides matching TRBD2. This CDR3 is 17 amino acids long. V was clipped by 0 bases and J by 5 bases; unmatched bases: 3. The germline gives CDR1 SGHAT, CDR2 FQNNGV. As DNA, the CDR3 is TGTGCCAGCAGCTTAGAAGCGACTAGCGGGGGGGACAATGAGCAGTTCTTC. Protein product: CASSLEATSGGDNEQFF.

This clone was seen a single time. The chain carries TRBV6-4 and TRBJ2-1; D not certain. CDR3 size: 10 residues. Looked up from germline, CDR1 is MRHNA and CDR2 is SNTAGT. V lost 5 bases and J 9 bases, leaving 5 bases between the germline ends. CDR3: CASSPGEQFF. The DNA for the CDR3 is TGTGCCAGCAGTCCCGGTGAGCAGTTCTTC.

The chain joins TRBV6-6 to TRBJ2-7, with 10 bases lining up with TRBD1. The trim removed 5 bases at V and 6 bases at J, leaving 4 bases unmatched. Per the germline V gene, CDR1 is MNHNY and CDR2 is SVGAGI (reference sequence). This CDR3 region has 13 residues. Here the CDR3 DNA reads TGTGCCAGCAGTCCGGGACAGGGGACCGAGCAGTACTTC. Amino acid sequence: CASSPGQGTEQYF.